This is a list of T cell receptor beta chains from one sample in a study of blood T cell repertoires in COVID-19. Generated by immunoSEQ multiplex PCR, the TCRdb table keeps only in-frame clones and is missing some. The profile shows about 290,000 clones, roughly 89% of them singletons. Sequences were obtained from peripheral blood. These receptors all come from a woman aged 40 to 50 who had recovered from COVID-19. CDR3s include the opening cysteine and the closing phenylalanine or tryptophan. Fields, in order: V gene, D gene, J gene, clone size, CDR3 protein, CDR3 DNA. D genes are given only for firm matches. Some rows mark clone size as missing; the rest say once, few, many or name a class of expanded clone.

V gene: TRBV5-1
D gene: TRBD1
J gene: TRBJ2-3
clone size: .
CDR3 protein: CASSWSPGQGTDTQYF
CDR3 DNA: TGCGCCAGCAGCTGGTCGCCGGGACAGGGGACAGATACGCAGTATTTT

V gene: TRBV5-1
D gene: TRBD2
J gene: TRBJ2-1
clone size: .
CDR3 protein: CASSPPGLAKTYNEQFF
CDR3 DNA: TGCGCCAGCAGCCCCCCGGGACTAGCGAAAACCTACAATGAGCAGTTCTTC

V gene: TRBV11-2
D gene: TRBD2
J gene: TRBJ2-2
clone size: few
CDR3 protein: CASSGLAGGTGELFF
CDR3 DNA: TGTGCCAGCAGCGGACTAGCGGGAGGCACCGGGGAGCTGTTTTTT

V gene: TRBV6-5
D gene: .
J gene: TRBJ1-4
clone size: .
CDR3 protein: CASSPGTNEKLFF
CDR3 DNA: TGTGCCAGCTCTCCAGGGACTAATGAAAAACTGTTTTTT

V gene: TRBV11-2
D gene: .
J gene: TRBJ1-4
clone size: .
CDR3 protein: CASSEGHSLNEKLFF
CDR3 DNA: TGTGCCAGCAGCGAGGGACATAGTCTTAATGAAAAACTGTTTTTT

V gene: TRBV30
D gene: .
J gene: TRBJ1-6
clone size: once
CDR3 protein: CACVGEYNSPLHF
CDR3 DNA: TGTGCCTGTGTTGGAGAGTATAATTCACCCCTCCACTTT

V gene: TRBV29-1
D gene: TRBD2
J gene: TRBJ2-1
clone size: .
CDR3 protein: CSVEGLAGDYNEQFF
CDR3 DNA: TGCAGCGTTGAAGGACTAGCGGGAGACTACAATGAGCAGTTCTTC

V gene: TRBV11-3
D gene: .
J gene: TRBJ1-2
clone size: .
CDR3 protein: CASSYDPQAGGYTF
CDR3 DNA: TGTGCCAGCAGCTACGATCCCCAGGCAGGAGGCTACACCTTC

V gene: TRBV7-9
D gene: TRBD2
J gene: TRBJ2-3
clone size: .
CDR3 protein: CASSISGVAGITDTQYF
CDR3 DNA: TGTGCCAGCAGCATTAGCGGGGTAGCGGGAATCACAGATACGCAGTATTTT

V gene: TRBV5-1
D gene: .
J gene: TRBJ2-1
clone size: .
CDR3 protein: CASSPPIARGHYNEQFF
CDR3 DNA: TGCGCCAGCAGCCCCCCTATAGCGCGGGGGCACTACAATGAGCAGTTCTTC